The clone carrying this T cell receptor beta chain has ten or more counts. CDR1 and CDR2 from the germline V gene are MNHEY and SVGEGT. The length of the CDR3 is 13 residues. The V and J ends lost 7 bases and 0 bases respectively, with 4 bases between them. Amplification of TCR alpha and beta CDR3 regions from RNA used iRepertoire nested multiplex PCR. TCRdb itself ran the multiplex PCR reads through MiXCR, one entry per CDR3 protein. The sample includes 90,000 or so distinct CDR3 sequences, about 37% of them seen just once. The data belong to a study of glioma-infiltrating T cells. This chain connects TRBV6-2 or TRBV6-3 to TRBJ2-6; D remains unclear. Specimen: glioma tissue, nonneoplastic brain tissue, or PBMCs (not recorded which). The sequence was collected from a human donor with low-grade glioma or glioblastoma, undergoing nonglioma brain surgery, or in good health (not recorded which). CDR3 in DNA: TGTGCCAGCACCTTCTCTGGGGCCAACGTCCTGACTTTC. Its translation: CASTFSGANVLTF.